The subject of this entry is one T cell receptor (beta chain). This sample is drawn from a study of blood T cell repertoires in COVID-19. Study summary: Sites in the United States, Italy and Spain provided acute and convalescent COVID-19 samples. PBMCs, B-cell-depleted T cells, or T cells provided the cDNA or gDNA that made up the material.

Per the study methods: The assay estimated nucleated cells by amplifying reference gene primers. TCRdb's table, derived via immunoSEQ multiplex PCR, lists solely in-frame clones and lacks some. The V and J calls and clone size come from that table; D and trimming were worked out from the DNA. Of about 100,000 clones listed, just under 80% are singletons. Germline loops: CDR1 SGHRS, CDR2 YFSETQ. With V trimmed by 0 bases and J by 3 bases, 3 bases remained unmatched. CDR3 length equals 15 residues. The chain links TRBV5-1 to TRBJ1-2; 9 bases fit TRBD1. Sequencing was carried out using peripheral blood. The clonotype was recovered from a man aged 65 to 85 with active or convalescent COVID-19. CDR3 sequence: CASSLGDRDYYGYTF. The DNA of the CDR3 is TGCGCCAGCAGCTTGGGGGACAGGGATTACTATGGCTACACCTTC.